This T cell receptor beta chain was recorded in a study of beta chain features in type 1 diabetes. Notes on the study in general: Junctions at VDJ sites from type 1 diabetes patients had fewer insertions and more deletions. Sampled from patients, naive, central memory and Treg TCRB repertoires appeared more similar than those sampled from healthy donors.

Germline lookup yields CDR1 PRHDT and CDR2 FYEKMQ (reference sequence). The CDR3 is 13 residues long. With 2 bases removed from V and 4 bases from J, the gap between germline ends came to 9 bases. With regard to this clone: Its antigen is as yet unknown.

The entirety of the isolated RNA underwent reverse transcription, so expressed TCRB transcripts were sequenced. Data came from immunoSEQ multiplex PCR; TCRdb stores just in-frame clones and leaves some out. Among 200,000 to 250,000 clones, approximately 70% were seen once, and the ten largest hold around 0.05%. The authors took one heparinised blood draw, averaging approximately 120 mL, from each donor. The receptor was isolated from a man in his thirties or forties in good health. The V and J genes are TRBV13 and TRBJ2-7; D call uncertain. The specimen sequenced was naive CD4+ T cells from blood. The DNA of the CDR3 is TGTGCCAGCAGCTTACGCGGTTTATACGAGCAGTACTTC. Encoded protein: CASSLRGLYEQYF. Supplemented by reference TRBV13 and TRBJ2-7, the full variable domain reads AAGVIQSPRHLIKEKRETATLKCYPIPRHDTVYWYQQGPGQDPQFLISFYEKMQSDKGSIPDRFSAQQFSDYHSELNMSSLELGDSALYFCASSLRGLYEQYFGPGTRLTVT.